This TCR beta chain was documented in a study of OX40 agonist ivuxolimab in advanced cancers. Turning to the study itself: The study enrolled dose-escalation patients with hepatocellular carcinoma, melanoma, renal cell or head and neck cancer. Findings of the study overall: In the 0.1 to 3.0 mg/kg range, CD4+ and CD8+ blood T cells had expanded clonally by week 6. In the expanded peripheral T cells, antigen specificity was never determined.

Here immunoSEQ multiplex PCR was the method, and the copy in TCRdb shows in-frame clones only, minus some. This table holds some 80,000 clones, approximately 87% found once. Details on this clone: Antigen: not known.

Unmatched junction bases numbered 7, after V lost 4 bases and J lost 5 bases. Germline V lookup: CDR1 SQVTM, CDR2 ANQGSEA. CDR3 length equals 14 residues. The V gene is TRBV29-1, the J gene TRBJ2-5; 10 bases agree with TRBD1. Sequenced material: CD4+ or CD8+ T cells sorted from blood, taken in a trial of the OX40 agonist ivuxolimab. The TCR originated in an adult with an advanced solid tumor such as melanoma, head and neck, liver or kidney cancer. CDR3 protein: CSVGRDRGWETQYF. The CDR3, as DNA: TGCAGCGTTGGCCGGGACAGGGGATGGGAGACCCAGTACTTC.